The clone carrying this T cell receptor beta chain was seen only a few times. As yet, its antigen is unknown. Every bit of the isolated RNA underwent reverse transcription, so sequencing read expressed TCRB transcripts. The assay was immunoSEQ multiplex PCR, and TCRdb's table has in-frame clones only and misses some. Among 430,000 or so clones, approximately 10% were seen once, and the ten largest hold 0.035% to 0.05%. This specimen belongs to a study of beta chain features in type 1 diabetes. The overall study: The study found patients and healthy donors alike in age, gender and cell yields.

Via CD45RO/CCR7/CD25/CD127/CD95/CD27, cells of the CD4+ naive, central memory, regulatory and stem cell-like memory subsets were sorted. Whole-study findings and limits: VDJ junctions from type 1 diabetes patients carried fewer insertions and larger deletions. The naive, central memory and Treg TCRB repertoires looked more alike in patients than they did in healthy donors.

The CDR3 has 12 residues. The V end was cut by 8 bases, the J end by 0 bases, with 5 bases between. Germline values: CDR1 MNHNY, CDR2 SVGAGI (reference sequence). Sequencing input: naive CD4+ T cells from blood. This TCR was recovered from a woman younger than 35 in good health. The J gene is TRBJ1-3, the V gene TRBV6-6; D gene ambiguous. CDR3 residues: CASEDSGNTIYF. As DNA, the CDR3 is TGTGCCAGCGAAGACTCTGGAAACACCATATATTTT.